A single sample is the source of the 14 T cell receptor beta chains below, sequenced in a study of cytomegalovirus exposure and HLA in healthy donors. A multiplex PCR was run with 60 Vbeta primers and 13 Jbeta primers. TCRdb keeps only in-frame clones here, not all; method: immunoSEQ multiplex PCR. The sample gives about 150,000 clones, 77% of which show up once; about 1.5% is in the top ten. Sequences were obtained from PBMCs. These receptors originate from a woman aged 35 to 49 in good health and CMV-seronegative.

The V gene is TRBV10-1, the J gene TRBJ1-2; D may be TRBD1 (5 bases). CDR1 WNHNN and CDR2 SYGVQD come from the germline V gene (reference sequence). CDR3 size: 9 residues. As DNA, the CDR3 is TGCGAGGGCTCAGGGGGCTACACCTTC. Its translation: CEGSGGYTF.

This clone was seen a handful of times. The sample carries other DNA sequences with the same CDR3. The chain has TRBV7-9 and TRBJ1-1; 7 bases align to TRBD1. This CDR3 comprises 13 residues. Germline V CDR1 and CDR2: SEHNR, FQNEAQ (reference sequence). After removal of 2 bases from V and 5 bases from J, the junction contained 2 bases not matched to a gene. Here the CDR3 reads CASSLQGGTEAFF. The DNA for the CDR3 is TGTGCCAGCAGCTTACAGGGGGGTACTGAAGCTTTCTTT. The variable domain in full, with the rest retrieved from reference TRBV7-9 and TRBJ1-1, is DTGVSQNPRHKITKRGQNVTFRCDPISEHNRLYWYRQTLGQGPEFLTYFQNEAQLEKSRLLSDRFSAERPKGSFSTLEIQRTEQGDSAMYLCASSLQGGTEAFFGQGTRLTVV.

The chain employs TRBV27 and TRBJ1-1; 11 nucleotides line up with TRBD1. The CDR3 runs to 17 residues. In germline, CDR1 is MNHEY, CDR2 SMNVEV (reference sequence). With 4 bases clipped from V and 4 bases from J, the junction kept 11 bases outside the gene matches. The CDR3: CASSSYSDRGRGTEAFF. In DNA, the CDR3 is TGTGCCAGCAGTTCTTATTCGGACAGGGGGCGCGGCACTGAAGCTTTCTTT.

The chain uses TRBV19 and TRBJ1-4; the match to TRBD1 covers 10 bases. The J segment lost 6 bases and the V segment lost 10 bases, leaving 5 bases of the junction unmatched. The CDR3 is 13 amino acids. The germline V gene encodes CDR1 LNHDA and CDR2 SQIVND (reference sequence). CDR3 in amino acids: CATRDRGYEKLFF. CDR3 DNA: TGTGCCACCCGGGACAGGGGATATGAAAAACTGTTTTTT.

This chain uses TRBV5-6 with TRBJ2-1; 8 positions agree with TRBD2. Germline values: CDR1 SGHDT, CDR2 YYEEEE. The CDR3 contains 15 residues. J gave up 6 bases and V 4 bases, and 9 bases lay outside the gene matches. In nucleotides, the CDR3 is TGTGCCAGCAGCCCATCCGGGGGGGCGACCAATGAGCAGTTCTTC. Protein sequence: CASSPSGGATNEQFF.

V is TRBV21-1 and J is TRBJ1-6; the listed D gene, TRBD1, was not tested against the DNA. TRBV21-1 is labeled a pseudogene. The CDR3 has 14 residues. The chain's CDR3 is CASSRQGGNSPLHF. Here the CDR3 DNA reads TGTGCCAGCAGTCGACAGGGGGGTAATTCACCCCTCCACTTT.

Worth noting for this clone: Other DNA sequences in this sample translate to the same CDR3. The CDR3 sequence is CASSLQGNQPQHF. CDR3 in DNA: TGTGCCAGCAGCTTACAGGGGAATCAGCCCCAGCATTTT. This chain connects TRBV5-4 to TRBJ1-5, with 7 nucleotides matching TRBD1. The CDR3 runs to 13 residues. V lost 2 bases, J lost 4 bases, and 0 bases stayed unmatched. Germline loops: CDR1 SGHNT, CDR2 YYREEE (reference sequence).

The chain carries TRBV14 and TRBJ2-1, with a tentative D call TRBD1 (7 bases). CDR3 length: 13 residues. V shed 8 bases and J shed 2 bases, with 10 bases lying between them. CDR1 and CDR2 from the germline V gene are SGHDN and FVKESK. CDR3 in DNA: TGTGCCAGCTCAGGGGGGACCTACAATGAGCAGTTCTTC. Translated: CASSGGTYNEQFF.

This clone was picked up one time. V and J are TRBV29-1 and TRBJ1-4; D call uncertain. CDR1 and CDR2 from the germline V gene are SQVTM and ANQGSEA. The CDR3 runs 14 residues. Trimming shortened V by 6 bases and J by 5 bases, and 16 bases separated the two germline ends. The CDR3 here is CSVYSPPENEKLFF. As DNA, the CDR3 is TGCAGCGTCTACAGCCCGCCAGAAAATGAAAAACTGTTTTTT.

The rearrangement uses TRBV2 and TRBJ2-7, with TRBD1 as a possible D gene (5 bases). This CDR3 region has 11 residues. V was shortened by 9 bases and J by 5 bases, with 11 bases between the two germline ends. CDR1 and CDR2 from the germline V gene are SNHLY and FYNNEI. The CDR3 DNA sequence: TGTGCCAGTGCAAGGGGCAACGAGCAGTACTTC. Translating it yields CASARGNEQYF.

This clone has just one count. CDR3 residues: CSVEDGGWWADTQYF. CDR3 coding DNA: TGCAGCGTTGAAGATGGGGGGTGGTGGGCAGATACGCAGTATTTT. This chain joins TRBV29-1 and TRBJ2-3, with D tentatively TRBD2 (6 bases). Per germline, CDR1 SQVTM and CDR2 ANQGSEA. V lost 0 bases, J lost 4 bases, and 14 bases lay in between. The CDR3 runs 15 residues.

The rearrangement links TRBV10-3 to TRBJ1-2; D call uncertain. Germline CDR1 reads ENHRY; CDR2 reads SYGVKD. The germline V and J ends were trimmed by 2 bases and 0 bases, with 4 bases remaining between them. The CDR3 totals 13 residues. The CDR3 reads CAISEESNYGYTF. In DNA, the CDR3 is TGTGCCATCAGTGAGGAGTCTAACTATGGCTACACCTTC.

J is TRBJ1-5 and V is TRBV6-5; 7 nucleotides agree with TRBD1. Germline CDR1 MNHEY, CDR2 SVGAGI. The V gene end was trimmed by 5 bases and the J gene end by 9 bases; junction bases not matched to a gene: 10. CDR3 length equals 14 residues. CDR3 sequence: CASSPTGFERPQHF. The CDR3 DNA sequence: TGTGCCAGCAGTCCGACAGGGTTCGAGCGGCCCCAGCATTTT.

This chain joins TRBV15 and TRBJ1-3, with D unclear. CDR3 length equals 15 residues. V was pared by 1 base and J by 8 bases, with 15 bases between. CDR1 and CDR2 from the germline V gene are LNHNV and YYDKDF (reference sequence). CDR3 amino acids: CATSRGPLLGDTIYF. The CDR3 nucleotides are TGTGCCACCAGCAGAGGACCTTTACTAGGTGACACCATATATTTT.